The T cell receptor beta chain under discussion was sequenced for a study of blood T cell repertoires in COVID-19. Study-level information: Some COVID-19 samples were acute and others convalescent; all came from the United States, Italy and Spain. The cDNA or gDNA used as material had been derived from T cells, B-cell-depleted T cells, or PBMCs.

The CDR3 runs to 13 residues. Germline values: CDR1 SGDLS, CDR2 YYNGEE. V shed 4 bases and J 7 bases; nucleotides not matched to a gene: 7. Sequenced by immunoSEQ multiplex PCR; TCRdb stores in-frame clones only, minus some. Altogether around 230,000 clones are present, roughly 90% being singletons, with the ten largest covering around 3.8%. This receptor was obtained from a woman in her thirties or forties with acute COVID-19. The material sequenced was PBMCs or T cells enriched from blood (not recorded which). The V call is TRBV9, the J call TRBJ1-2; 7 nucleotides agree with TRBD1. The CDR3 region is CASSTEGGPGYTF. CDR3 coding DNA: TGTGCCAGCAGCACCGAAGGGGGCCCTGGCTACACCTTC.